This TCR beta chain comes out of a study of neurological immune-mediated disorders. TCRdb analysed the 5' RACE reads with MiXCR anew, one entry per CDR3 protein. Among tens of thousands of distinct CDR3 sequences listed, around 10% were seen once. Time point: technical triplicate 1. This clonotype was detected many times. Per germline, CDR1 WSHSY and CDR2 SAAADI. Trimming pared 6 bases from V and 3 bases from J, leaving 12 bases between. The CDR3 contains 13 residues. The chain links TRBV10-2 to TRBJ2-7; D perhaps matches TRBD2 (6 bases). The clonotype originates from a man aged 55 to 69 with HTLV-1-associated myelopathy (HAM/TSP). The sample consisted of PBMCs. As DNA, the CDR3 is TGCGCCAGCAGATTAGCGGCGAACTACGAGCAGTACTTC. Translation gives CASRLAANYEQYF.